The 31 T cell receptor beta chains below come from one sample, sequenced in a study of T cells in Graves' hyperthyroidism and ophthalmopathy. The source material, RNA transcripts, was used to amplify TCR beta CDR3 regions. Using the HTBI primer set, a first-round RT-PCR was run on the TCR CDR3. Each CDR3 protein is one row after TCRdb ran MiXCR on the multiplex PCR reads. The sample carries more than 350,000 distinct CDR3 sequences, 14% to 15% recorded once. Sequencing was carried out using blood. All receptors come from a woman aged 25 to 39 with Graves' hyperthyroidism.

This clonotype was seen repeatedly, ten times or more. V is TRBV11-2 and J is TRBJ1-2; no reliable D call. V shed 7 bases and J shed 4 bases, with 25 bases lying between them. Per the germline V gene, CDR1 is SGHAT and CDR2 is FQNNGV. This CDR3 is 17 amino acids long. As DNA, the CDR3 is TGTGCCAGCATCGAACTCGGACGGACGGAATCCTCCTATGGCTACACCTTC. It translates to CASIELGRTESSYGYTF.

This clonotype has at least ten counts. The V and J genes are TRBV18 and TRBJ2-5, with D unclear. The CDR3 runs to 13 residues. Trimming shortened V by 4 bases and J by 4 bases, and 10 bases separated the two germline ends. CDR1 is KGHSH and CDR2 is LQKENI in the germline V gene. CDR3: CASSLVPAETQYF. In nucleotides, the CDR3 is TGTGCCAGCTCACTCGTTCCTGCAGAGACCCAGTACTTC. Full variable domain (rest looked up from reference TRBV18 and TRBJ2-5): NAGVMQNPRHLVRRRGQEARLRCSPMKGHSHVYWYRQLPEEGLKFMVYLQKENIIDESGMPKERFSAEFPKEGPSILRIQQVVRGDSAAYFCASSLVPAETQYFGPGTRLLVL.

Comment on this clonotype: A clone one base away is much larger, so this may be a read error. The V gene is TRBV30, the J gene TRBJ1-1; D gene ambiguous. The CDR3 contains 14 residues. CDR1 is GTSNPN, CDR2 SVGIG, per germline (reference sequence). The V gene lost 0 bases and the J gene lost 4 bases, with 12 bases spanning the gap. CDR3 in amino acids: CAWSVIRTTTEAFF. The DNA for the CDR3 is TGTGCCTGGAGTGTAATCAGGACCACCACTGAAGCTTTCTTT.

This chain links TRBV4-1 with TRBJ2-1; D remains ambiguous. Trimming took off 3 bases at V and 9 bases at J, with 24 bases between the two ends. The CDR3 contains 17 residues. The germline V gene has CDR1 MGHRA and CDR2 YSYEKL. CDR3 sequence: CASSQAPGPSNWGEQFF. For the CDR3, the DNA is TGCGCCAGCAGCCAGGCACCCGGACCGTCGAACTGGGGTGAGCAGTTCTTC.

This clonotype showed up many times. The CDR3 coding sequence is TGTGCCAGCAGTTTACCCGAGAACACTGAAGCTTTCTTT. It specifies CASSLPENTEAFF. The J gene is TRBJ1-1, the V gene TRBV12-3 or TRBV12-4; D not certain. The V end lost 2 bases, the J end lost 1 base, and 5 bases lay between the germline ends. The CDR3 is 13 residues long.

V usage is TRBV28 and J usage is TRBJ2-7; D call uncertain. The CDR3 consists of 14 residues. The V gene lost 6 bases and the J gene lost 0 bases, with 12 bases spanning the gap. Germline V lookup: CDR1 MDHEN, CDR2 SYDVKM. Here the CDR3 reads CASRFFINSYEQYF. The CDR3 bases are TGTGCCAGCAGGTTCTTTATTAACTCCTACGAGCAGTACTTC.

This clonotype occurred a few times. Relative to the germline gene, one junction end is altered; a read error may explain this. The rearrangement joins TRBV30 to TRBJ2-5; 9 bases are shared with TRBD2. Germline V gene lookup returns CDR1 GTSNPN and CDR2 SVGIG (reference sequence). The CDR3 runs 15 residues. The CDR3, as DNA: TGTGCCTGGAGCTATAGGGTGCGGGAGGGTCGATTTTTGGACTTC. Its translation is CAWSYRVREGRFLDF.

This clonotype has at least ten counts. The chain employs TRBV20-1 and TRBJ2-5; possible D gene TRBD1, 6 bases. The CDR3 has 11 residues. The germline V and J ends were trimmed by 2 bases and 5 bases, with 6 bases remaining between them. CDR1 and CDR2 from the germline V gene are DFQATT and SNEGSKA (reference sequence). CDR3 DNA: TGCAGTGCTAGAAGGGGGGAGACCCAGTACTTC. Translated: CSARRGETQYF.

This clonotype has a count of ten or more. The V call is TRBV28, the J call TRBJ2-2; D remains unclear. Germline loops: CDR1 MDHEN, CDR2 SYDVKM. The CDR3 runs to 13 residues. Trimming stripped 3 bases from V and 7 bases from J, with 9 bases between. The CDR3 here is CASSLYGGGELFF. The DNA of the CDR3 is TGTGCCAGCAGTTTGTATGGCGGCGGGGAGCTGTTTTTT.

The rearrangement links TRBV25-1 to TRBJ2-3; D gene ambiguous. CDR1 is MGHDK, CDR2 SYGVNS, per germline. With 5 bases removed from V and 2 bases from J, the gap between germline ends came to 14 bases. The CDR3 runs 15 residues. The CDR3 sequence is CASSPRRSLTDTQYF. As DNA, the CDR3 is TGTGCCAGCAGTCCACGTAGGTCGCTCACAGATACGCAGTATTTT.

This clonotype has ten or more counts. V and J are TRBV2 and TRBJ1-1; weak D call: TRBD1 (6 bases). Germline V lookup: CDR1 SNHLY, CDR2 FYNNEI. The V end lost 2 bases, the J end lost 1 base, and 8 bases lay between the germline ends. The CDR3 contains 14 residues. The CDR3: CASSERGQNTEAFF. CDR3 in DNA: TGTGCCAGCAGTGAAAGGGGACAGAACACTGAAGCTTTCTTT.

J is TRBJ2-7 and V is TRBV20-1; 12 bases match TRBD2. Looked up from germline, CDR1 is DFQATT and CDR2 is SNEGSKA (reference sequence). The CDR3 covers 14 residues. V lost 2 bases and J lost 4; bases outside the gene matches: 3. The CDR3 nucleotides read TGCAGTGCTAGATCTCTAGCGGGAGGGTACGAGCAGTACTTC. Its translation: CSARSLAGGYEQYF.

V is TRBV6-2 or TRBV6-3 and J is TRBJ2-3, with D hard to call. Germline values: CDR1 MNHEY, CDR2 SVGEGT. V was cut by 2 bases and J by 6 bases, with 6 bases left in between. CDR3 size: 12 residues. CDR3 sequence reads: CASSYVGDTQYF. The CDR3 coding sequence is TGTGCCAGCAGTTACGTAGGTGATACGCAGTATTTT.

In this sample, this clonotype turned up many times. The genes are TRBV28 and TRBJ2-1; D possibly uses TRBD1 or TRBD2 (5 bases each). Germline V gene sequence: CDR1 MDHEN, CDR2 SYDVKM. The CDR3 has 16 residues. V was pared by 5 bases and J by 10 bases, with 24 bases between. The chain's CDR3 is CASSLYQGDAEGEQFF. For the CDR3, the DNA is TGTGCCAGCAGTCTCTATCAGGGAGATGCGGAAGGGGAGCAGTTCTTC.

V usage is TRBV25-1 and J usage is TRBJ2-3, with D possibly being TRBD2 (6 bases). Germline V gives CDR1 MGHDK, CDR2 SYGVNS. The CDR3 sequence is 13 residues long. Trimming stripped 1 base from V and 4 bases from J, with 6 bases between. The chain's CDR3 is CASSEWEADTQYF. CDR3 DNA sequence: TGTGCCAGCAGTGAATGGGAGGCAGATACGCAGTATTTT.

This clonotype was counted between two and nine times. The rearrangement links TRBV4-1 to TRBJ2-1, with TRBD2 matching 10 bases. Trimming at V came to 6 bases and at J to 6 bases, leaving 14 bases not matched to a gene. The CDR3 covers 17 residues. Germline CDR1 is MGHRA and CDR2 is YSYEKL. CDR3 in amino acids: CASSPGLAGGGRNEQFF. The CDR3 DNA follows: TGCGCCAGCAGTCCCGGGTTAGCGGGAGGTGGTCGCAATGAGCAGTTCTTC.

In this sample, this clonotype turned up many times. This chain uses TRBV12-3 or TRBV12-4 with TRBJ2-3, with D perhaps matching TRBD2 (6 bases). This CDR3 is 14 amino acids long. The V end was cut by 4 bases, the J end by 3 bases, with 11 bases between. The CDR3 protein is CASSWDGSTDTQYF. In DNA, the CDR3 is TGTGCCAGCAGTTGGGACGGGAGTACAGATACGCAGTATTTT.

The chain uses TRBV20-1 and TRBJ2-7, with 9 positions matching TRBD1. Germline CDR1 is DFQATT and CDR2 is SNEGSKA (reference sequence). The CDR3 is 13 amino acids. CDR3 sequence reads: CSPARTGDYEQYF. The CDR3, as DNA: TGCAGCCCCGCCAGGACAGGGGACTACGAGCAGTACTTC.

This clonotype showed up many times. The V and J genes are TRBV12-3 or TRBV12-4 and TRBJ2-5; D ambiguous. This CDR3 spans 13 amino acids. Between the trimmed V and J ends, which lost 3 bases and 2 bases, there was a span of 7 bases. CDR3 nucleotide sequence: TGTGCCAGCAGTTTCACAGATCAAGAGACCCAGTACTTC. It is translated as CASSFTDQETQYF.

This clonotype was found a few times. The V gene is TRBV7-3, the J gene TRBJ2-2; tentatively, D is TRBD1 or TRBD2 (5 bases each). The CDR3 is made up of 16 amino acids. Between the trimmed V and J ends, which lost 2 bases and 0 bases, there was a span of 10 bases. In germline, CDR1 is SGHTA, CDR2 FQGTGA. The CDR3 DNA reads TGTGCCAGCAGCTTATTTTGGGGGACGAACACCGGGGAGCTGTTTTTT. Amino acids: CASSLFWGTNTGELFF.

The chain uses TRBV29-1 and TRBJ2-7; 7 nucleotides line up with TRBD1. Germline V gives CDR1 SQVTM, CDR2 ANQGSEA. The junction had 8 bases not matched to a gene; V was cut back by 4 bases and J by 5 bases. CDR3 length: 13 residues. The DNA for the CDR3 is TGCAGCGTTGTAACACAGGGGTCCCACGAGCAGTACTTC. Amino acid sequence: CSVVTQGSHEQYF.

The table lists this clonotype with many counts. V gene TRBV20-1 combines with J gene TRBJ2-5, with 8 bases matching TRBD2. J gave up 4 bases and V 0 bases, and 7 bases lay outside the gene matches. Germline CDR1 is DFQATT and CDR2 is SNEGSKA (reference sequence). The CDR3 runs to 15 residues. CDR3 region: CSARDYREGRETQYF. For the CDR3, the DNA is TGCAGTGCTAGAGATTACCGGGAGGGCCGAGAGACCCAGTACTTC.

In DNA form, the CDR3 reads TGTGCCAGCAGTGGGAAGGGACAAGCGGACGGCGAGCAGTACTTC. The encoded protein is CASSGKGQADGEQYF. V and J are TRBV28 and TRBJ2-7; possibly TRBD1 for D (6 bases). This CDR3 has 15 residues. The V end lost 5 bases, the J end lost 6 bases, and 20 bases lay between the germline ends. CDR1 MDHEN and CDR2 SYDVKM come from the germline V gene.

J is TRBJ2-3 and V is TRBV4-1, with D uncertain. The CDR3 is made up of 16 amino acids. In germline, CDR1 is MGHRA, CDR2 YSYEKL. V lost 1 base and J 3 bases, leaving 14 bases between the germline ends. This CDR3 reads CASSQVSLVATDTQYF. DNA for the CDR3: TGCGCCAGCAGCCAAGTTTCGCTGGTCGCGACAGATACGCAGTATTTT.

On this clonotype: Possible read error: a much larger clone is one base away. This chain uses TRBV5-1 with TRBJ2-5, with 9 bases lining up with TRBD1. This CDR3 region has 14 residues. V was clipped by 5 bases and J by 5 bases; unmatched bases: 7. CDR1 SGHRS and CDR2 YFSETQ come from the germline V gene. The CDR3 protein is CASSVQGAIETQYF. The DNA of the CDR3 is TGCGCCAGCAGTGTACAGGGGGCTATTGAGACCCAGTACTTC.

The rearrangement uses TRBV20-1 and TRBJ1-1; tentatively, D is TRBD1 (5 bases). Germline V lookup: CDR1 DFQATT, CDR2 SNEGSKA (reference sequence). CDR3 length: 15 residues. Between the trimmed V and J ends, which lost 1 base and 4 bases, there was a span of 16 bases. The CDR3 DNA sequence: TGCAGTGCTAGAGCACCCAGAGGGGAATTCACTGAAGCTTTCTTT. Amino acid sequence: CSARAPRGEFTEAFF.

The J gene is TRBJ2-6, the V gene TRBV6-1, with a possible D match to TRBD1 (6 bases). Trimming cost V 5 bases and J 2 bases, with 10 bases left between them. This CDR3 contains 15 residues. CDR1 and CDR2 from the germline V gene are MNHNS and SASEGT. CDR3 in DNA: TGTGCCAGCAGTAAGACAGGTACTGGGGCCAACGTCCTGACTTTC. Translation gives CASSKTGTGANVLTF.

This clonotype was detected many times. The chain employs TRBV28 and TRBJ2-1, with 8 bases aligning to TRBD2. Germline V gives CDR1 MDHEN, CDR2 SYDVKM. The V gene end was trimmed by 5 bases and the J gene end by 6 bases; junction bases not matched to a gene: 9. The CDR3 is 15 residues long. The DNA for the CDR3 is TGTGCCAGCAGTCTAACTAGCGGCGTATTCAATGAGCAGTTCTTC. It is translated as CASSLTSGVFNEQFF.

V usage is TRBV9 and J usage is TRBJ1-2; TRBD1 agrees at 10 bases. V dropped 0 bases and J dropped 8; count of bases not matched to a gene: 4. Germline V gene data show CDR1 as SGDLS and CDR2 as YYNGEE. This CDR3 region has 14 residues. CDR3 protein: CASSVGQGARGYTF. The CDR3 DNA reads TGTGCCAGCAGCGTAGGACAGGGGGCTAGGGGCTACACCTTC.

This chain uses TRBV2 with TRBJ2-4; no definite D call. Germline values: CDR1 SNHLY, CDR2 FYNNEI. Trimming removed 6 bases at V and 0 bases at J, with 6 bases between. CDR3 size: 13 residues. CDR3 sequence reads: CASRGIAKNIQYF. CDR3 DNA sequence: TGTGCCAGCAGGGGAATAGCCAAAAACATTCAGTACTTC.

This clonotype was seen only a few times. Germline and junction disagree at one end, which may indicate a read error. The V gene is TRBV18, the J gene TRBJ1-2; maybe TRBD1 (6 bases). CDR3 size: 13 residues. Germline CDR1 is KGHSH and CDR2 is LQKENI. The CDR3: CASSPDSNYSYTF. CDR3 sequence (DNA): TGTGCCAGCTCACCGGACAGTAACTATAGCTACACCTTC.